This T cell receptor beta chain was sequenced for a study of blood T cells in healthy people across ages. Next came a second PCR, run for about 7 to 12 cycles, which used a sample-barcoded 5' primer along with a J-beta primer mix. A 12-random-nucleotide template-switch adaptor tagged each cDNA molecule. Paired-end reads containing CDR3 totaled no fewer than 2.5 million for each sample. TCRdb processed the 5' RACE reads anew with MiXCR; each CDR3 protein has one entry. This sample yields 980,000 or so distinct CDR3 sequences, of which around 48% are seen a single time; roughly an eighth belongs to the top ten. Note on this clonotype: The junction departs from germline at one end; a sequencing error may be responsible.

The CDR3 consists of 15 residues. Caucasian, healthy and from Russia, the donors were aged between 6 and 90. Peripheral blood was drawn, approximately 10 milliliters per donor. The source material was blood. The chain links TRBV12-3 or TRBV12-4 to TRBJ2-5; D is perhaps TRBD1 (6 bases). The clonotype comes from a man aged 30-40 years in good health. The CDR3 DNA follows: TGTACCAGCAGTGGCACAGGGACCAGCCAAGAGACCCAGTACTTC. Translating gives CTSSGTGTSQETQYF.